Detailed here is one T cell receptor beta chain. What it binds is not known. Trimming removed 8 bases at V and 2 bases at J, with 17 bases between. This CDR3 is built from 15 residues. Looked up from germline, CDR1 is MDHEN and CDR2 is SYDVKM. Time point here: cycle 4 day 1 (C4D1), after 6 weeks of nivolumab. No patient escaped relapse after autologous stem cell transplantation, and brentuximab vedotin exposure varied. This sample is drawn from a study of PD-1 blockade in classical Hodgkin lymphoma. Study-wide results and limits: Whereas CD4+ TCR diversity had risen significantly by C4D1, CD8+ TCR diversity had not. Still unresolved is the cause of the repertoire differences, which may be disease activity or prior therapy. Complete responders had baseline diversity similar to newly diagnosed patients.

Here immunoSEQ multiplex PCR was the method, and the copy in TCRdb shows in-frame clones only, minus some. This table holds tens of thousands of clones, around 90% found once. The rearrangement joins TRBV28 to TRBJ2-3; the D is unclear. The input for sequencing was peripheral blood mononuclear cells (PBMCs), taken before the fourth cycle of nivolumab. This sequence originates from a human donor with classical Hodgkin lymphoma. This CDR3 is CASASPPRLTDTQYF. The CDR3 DNA reads TGTGCCAGCGCCTCTCCTCCCCGTCTCACAGATACGCAGTATTTT.